The next 30 T cell receptor beta chains were all read from a single sample in a study of T-cell reconstitution after alpha-beta-depleted transplantation in children (dated by TCRdb to about 2016). The library was produced with PCR. TCRdb records Illumina HiSeq 2500 as the sequencer. TCR library preparation used molecular barcoding, with unique molecular identifiers applied to normalize quantification of the TCRbeta repertoire. TCRdb passed the public sequencing reads through fastp at Q25 and MiXCR, retaining productive beta sequences. Entries are consolidated by CDR3 protein sequence, retaining the most common genes and DNA. The sample includes 250,000 to 400,000 distinct CDR3 sequences, with roughly 25% observed a single time. Approximately 10% of the sample rests with the top ten. The treatment or condition label of this sample denotes: allogeneic hematopoietic cell transplantation with graft depleted of TCRalphabeta T cells and CD19 B cells.

This material consisted of PBMCs, mostly from graft donor cells, taken 180 days after TCRalphabeta/CD19-depleted stem cell transplant. Receptors originate from a male patient younger than 18 who had a stem cell transplant for acute lymphoblastic leukemia, so the T cells may come from the graft donor.

This clonotype was seen repeatedly, ten times or more. The V and J genes are TRBV12-3 or TRBV12-4 and TRBJ2-3, with D unresolved. V lost 3 bases and J lost 8, with 12 bases in between. This CDR3 has 13 residues. The CDR3 spells CASSFGPGRTQYF. Here the CDR3 DNA reads TGTGCCAGCAGTTTCGGCCCAGGTCGTACGCAGTATTTT.

This clonotype was seen a handful of times. The chain joins TRBV5-1 to TRBJ2-1; 12 bases line up with TRBD2. This CDR3 contains 15 residues. The germline gives CDR1 SGHRS, CDR2 YFSETQ. Losses at the gene ends were 4 bases for V and 7 bases for J; bases not matched to a gene: 6. The CDR3 loop is CASSQTSGSRNEQFF. CDR3 in DNA: TGCGCCAGCAGCCAGACTAGCGGGAGTAGGAATGAGCAGTTCTTC.

A few counts support this clonotype. The chain employs TRBV7-9 and TRBJ2-7, with D tentatively TRBD1 (5 bases). Germline V CDR1 and CDR2: SEHNR, FQNEAQ (reference sequence). The germline V and J ends were trimmed by 3 bases and 0 bases, with 15 bases remaining between them. The CDR3 contains 16 residues. This CDR3 is CASSFTGHSNSYEQYF. DNA of the CDR3: TGTGCCAGCAGCTTCACCGGACATTCTAACTCCTACGAGCAGTACTTC.

This clonotype has a count of ten or more. The chain links TRBV6-2 or TRBV6-3 to TRBJ1-2, with 8 positions matching TRBD1. Germline V CDR1 and CDR2: MNHEY, SVGEGT. Losses at the gene ends were 11 bases for V and 4 bases for J; bases not matched to a gene: 12. The CDR3 is 14 residues long. DNA of the CDR3: TGTGCCGCCCAGGGGGCGCGGGGGTTCTATGGCTACACCTTC. It translates to CAAQGARGFYGYTF.

This sequence joins TRBV5-4 and TRBJ1-4; the match to TRBD1 covers 10 bases. The V and J ends lost 4 bases and 8 bases, in that order; junction bases with no gene match: 8. The CDR3 totals 15 residues. CDR1 SGHNT and CDR2 YYREEE come from the germline V gene (reference sequence). CDR3 in DNA: TGTGCCAGCAGCCCTACCGGGACAGGGGTGGAAAAACTGTTTTTT. As protein: CASSPTGTGVEKLFF.

This clonotype was found a few times. The chain links TRBV5-1 to TRBJ2-7, with D tentatively TRBD1 (5 bases). This CDR3 spans 14 amino acids. Deletions cut 0 bases from V and 5 bases from J, with 12 bases between. CDR1 is SGHRS and CDR2 is YFSETQ in the germline V gene. The DNA for the CDR3 is TGCGCCAGCAGCTTGGTTCCAGGGAAACACGAGCAGTACTTC. Translating gives CASSLVPGKHEQYF.

The chain employs TRBV9 and TRBJ2-7; 8 nucleotides line up with TRBD2. This CDR3 spans 18 amino acids. Germline CDR1 SGDLS, CDR2 YYNGEE. Unmatched junction bases numbered 15, after V lost 4 bases and J lost 0 bases. CDR3 region: CASSPSGGGALYSYEQYF. DNA of the CDR3: TGTGCCAGCAGCCCATCGGGAGGGGGAGCCTTATACTCCTACGAGCAGTACTTC.

The chain employs TRBV7-9 and TRBJ2-4; D remains ambiguous. V lost 3 bases and J lost 10, with 16 bases in between. Germline V gene data show CDR1 as SEHNR and CDR2 as FQNEAQ (reference sequence). This CDR3 comprises 14 residues. Here the CDR3 reads CASSLNDGKGIQYF. The CDR3 DNA sequence: TGTGCCAGCAGCTTGAACGACGGAAAAGGGATTCAGTACTTC.

This clonotype was counted ten times or more. The rearrangement links TRBV12-3 or TRBV12-4 to TRBJ1-1; the D is unclear. Trimming stripped 3 bases from V and 0 bases from J, with 8 bases between. The CDR3 length is 14 residues. The CDR3 spells CASSLVNLNTEAFF. In DNA form, the CDR3 reads TGTGCCAGCAGTTTGGTCAACCTGAACACTGAAGCTTTCTTT.

This chain links TRBV3-1 with TRBJ1-4, with TRBD1 matching 7 bases. The CDR3 contains 15 residues. CDR1 is LGHDT, CDR2 YNNKEL, per germline (reference sequence). After removal of 4 bases from V and 4 bases from J, the junction contained 6 bases not matched to a gene. The DNA of the CDR3 is TGTGCCAGCAGCCCTTGGGACAGCCTTAATGAAAAACTGTTTTTT. Amino acids: CASSPWDSLNEKLFF.

The rearrangement links TRBV15 to TRBJ1-1; D gene uncertain. The CDR3 is 13 residues long. V gave up 2 bases and J gave up 1 base, with 5 bases separating them. Germline CDR1 is LNHNV and CDR2 is YYDKDF (reference sequence). Written as DNA, the CDR3 is TGTGCCACCAGCAGACGGGGGAACACTGAAGCTTTCTTT. The encoded protein is CATSRRGNTEAFF.

This chain connects TRBV6-5 to TRBJ2-5, with 9 bases fitting TRBD1. Germline V gene data show CDR1 as MNHEY and CDR2 as SVGAGI. V was pared by 6 bases and J by 2 bases, with 4 bases of the junction left unmatched. The CDR3 extends over 14 amino acids. CDR3 nucleotides: TGTGCCAGCAGGTACAGGGGGCGGCAAGAGACCCAGTACTTC. It specifies CASRYRGRQETQYF.

This clonotype was seen just once. The chain carries TRBV4-2 and TRBJ2-4; the D call may be TRBD1 or TRBD2 (5 bases each). CDR1 and CDR2 (germline): LGHNA, YNFKEQ. V lost 3 bases and J lost 13, with 10 bases in between. This CDR3 contains 11 residues. CDR3 protein: CASSQRGRQYF. The DNA of the CDR3 is TGTGCCAGCAGCCAGAGGGGACGGCAGTACTTC.

Only a few counts were recorded for this clonotype. The genes are TRBV11-2 and TRBJ2-7, with 8 bases aligning to TRBD2. CDR3 length: 13 amino acids. Trimming at V came to 5 bases and at J to 4 bases, leaving 4 bases not matched to a gene. CDR1 is SGHAT, CDR2 FQNNGV, per germline. The CDR3 is CASSHSGNYEQYF. In nucleotides, the CDR3 is TGTGCCAGCAGCCATAGCGGGAATTACGAGCAGTACTTC.

A remark on this clonotype: Lacking the conserved final phenylalanine or tryptophan, this CDR3 likely reflects a read error. The chain links TRBV24-1 to TRBJ2-1, with 7 bases that match TRBD2. The CDR3 is 16 residues long. CDR1 is KGHDR and CDR2 is SFDVKD in the germline V gene. The CDR3 spells CATSDFPSGNYNGQFL. DNA for the CDR3: TGTGCCACCAGTGATTTCCCCAGCGGGAACTACAATGGGCAGTTCTTG.

This clonotype was observed a handful of times. This chain connects TRBV9 to TRBJ2-2, with TRBD1 identical over 7 bases. Germline V gives CDR1 SGDLS, CDR2 YYNGEE. V shed 0 bases and J 3 bases; nucleotides not matched to a gene: 5. The CDR3 loop spans 16 amino acids. The CDR3 loop is CASSVAEGAYTGELFF. CDR3 bases: TGTGCCAGCAGCGTAGCTGAGGGGGCGTACACCGGGGAGCTGTTTTTT.

This clonotype turned up a few times. The rearrangement uses TRBV7-2 and TRBJ2-2; tentatively, D is TRBD2 (5 bases). The length of the CDR3 is 14 residues. V lost 2 bases to trimming and J lost 4 bases, with 8 bases between them. Germline loops: CDR1 SGHTA, CDR2 FQGNSA. CDR3 sequence: CASSLSAGTGELFF. The CDR3 DNA sequence: TGTGCCAGCAGCTTAAGTGCGGGCACCGGGGAGCTGTTTTTT.

The chain links TRBV9 to TRBJ2-5, with unresolved D. This CDR3 has 12 amino acids. Germline V gene sequence: CDR1 SGDLS, CDR2 YYNGEE. The ends were cut back, 3 bases at V and 0 bases at J, with 3 bases in the middle. This CDR3 is CASSADQETQYF. The CDR3 nucleotides read TGTGCCAGCAGCGCAGACCAAGAGACCCAGTACTTC. Variable domain in full (rest from reference TRBV9 and TRBJ2-5): DSGVTQTPKHLITATGQRVTLRCSPRSGDLSVYWYQQSLDQGLQFLIQYYNGEERAKGNILERFSAQQFPDLHSELNLSSLELGDSALYFCASSADQETQYFGPGTRLLVL.

The rearrangement uses TRBV29-1 and TRBJ1-5; a weak D match, TRBD1 (5 bases). V lost 4 bases and J 4 bases, leaving 8 bases between the germline ends. CDR1 is SQVTM and CDR2 is ANQGSEA in the germline V gene. The CDR3 totals 12 residues. CDR3 residues: CSVGEGNQPQHF. CDR3 nucleotide sequence: TGCAGCGTTGGGGAGGGGAATCAGCCCCAGCATTTT.

This clonotype has only a few counts. The CDR3 DNA reads as TGTGCCAGCAGAGCTTCAAGACGGGGGGGGTTGAACACTGAAGCTTTCTTT. Residues: CASRASRRGGLNTEAFF. The rearrangement uses TRBV6-5 and TRBJ1-1, with D tentatively TRBD1 (5 bases). The CDR3 is 17 residues long. V lost 6 bases to trimming and J lost 0 bases, with 20 bases between them. Germline V gene data show CDR1 as MNHEY and CDR2 as SVGAGI.

This clonotype was detected only a few times. The gene calls are TRBV20-1 and TRBJ1-1; D gene uncertain. CDR3 length equals 14 residues. Looked up from germline, CDR1 is DFQATT and CDR2 is SNEGSKA (reference sequence). The V end was cut by 0 bases, the J end by 0 bases, with 8 bases between. The CDR3: CSARDMGVNTEAFF. The CDR3 DNA sequence: TGCAGTGCTAGAGATATGGGAGTGAACACTGAAGCTTTCTTT.

Comment on this clonotype: A junction boundary mismatches the germline segment, possibly from a read error. The chain recombines TRBV7-3 with TRBJ2-3; D possibly corresponds to TRBD1 (6 bases). The germline V gene has CDR1 SGHTA and CDR2 FQGTGA. The CDR3 is made up of 12 amino acids. CDR3 bases: TGTGCCAGCAGCTTATTGGGGGCAACAGTGCATTTT. Protein product: CASSLLGATVHF.

This clonotype was seen a handful of times. The J gene is TRBJ2-4, the V gene TRBV28; a weak D match, TRBD2 (5 bases). CDR3 length equals 17 residues. The germline V gene encodes CDR1 MDHEN and CDR2 SYDVKM. Trimming pared 5 bases from V and 0 bases from J, leaving 17 bases between. In nucleotides, the CDR3 is TGTGCCAGCAGTATCCCCTCAGGACTTCCAGCCAAAAACATTCAGTACTTC. It is translated as CASSIPSGLPAKNIQYF.

In this sample, this clonotype turned up a few times. For the CDR3, the DNA is TGTGCCCCCGGTAGGAAGGCGAACACCGGGGAGCTGTTTTTT. This codes for CAPGRKANTGELFF. The V call is TRBV2, the J call TRBJ2-2; no clear D. Germline V CDR1 and CDR2: SNHLY, FYNNEI. The CDR3 contains 14 residues. The V end was cut by 11 bases, the J end by 0 bases, with 13 bases between. The full variable domain, completed using reference TRBV2 and TRBJ2-2, is EPEVTQTPSHQVTQMGQEVILRCVPISNHLYFYWYRQILGQKVEFLVSFYNNEISEKSEIFDDQFSVERPDGSNFTLKIRSTKLEDSAMYFCAPGRKANTGELFFGEGSRLTVL.

V is TRBV12-3 or TRBV12-4 and J is TRBJ2-2; 8 nucleotides align to TRBD2. V was pared by 4 bases and J by 1 base, with 8 bases of the junction left unmatched. The CDR3 has 17 amino acids. CDR3 nucleotide sequence: TGTGCCAGCAGTTCACGGACTAGCACCCAGAACACCGGGGAGCTGTTTTTT. This codes for CASSSRTSTQNTGELFF.

This clonotype was observed a handful of times. The chain couples TRBV20-1 to TRBJ1-2; D ambiguous. V was trimmed by 1 base and J by 1 base, leaving 13 bases between them. The CDR3 runs to 15 residues. Germline V CDR1 and CDR2: DFQATT, SNEGSKA (reference sequence). CDR3 coding DNA: TGCAGTGCTAGAGGGTCCTTCCGGGGTAACTATGGCTACACCTTC. Its protein product is CSARGSFRGNYGYTF.

This clonotype was seen ten or more times. This chain links TRBV5-1 with TRBJ2-5; no clear D. This CDR3 contains 12 residues. Germline V gene lookup returns CDR1 SGHRS and CDR2 YFSETQ. Trimming stripped 0 bases from V and 5 bases from J, with 5 bases between. Written as DNA, the CDR3 is TGCGCCAGCAGCTTGGCCAGGGAGACCCAGTACTTC. It is translated as CASSLARETQYF. The complete variable domain, with remaining parts taken from reference TRBV5-1 and TRBJ2-5, reads KAGVTQTPRYLIKTRGQQVTLSCSPISGHRSVSWYQQTPGQGLQFLFEYFSETQRNKGNFPGRFSGRQFSNSRSEMNVSTLELGDSALYLCASSLARETQYFGPGTRLLVL.

The chain carries TRBV7-2 and TRBJ2-1; a weak D match, TRBD1 (5 bases). Germline assignment: CDR1 SGHTA and CDR2 FQGNSA. V shed 5 bases and J shed 5 bases, with 16 bases lying between them. The CDR3 is 15 amino acids. CDR3 sequence (DNA): TGTGCCAGCAGCCGGTCAGGGCTAAACAACAATGAGCAGTTCTTC. Translating it yields CASSRSGLNNNEQFF.

CDR3 sequence: CASSVAVRNSPLHF. Written as DNA, the CDR3 is TGTGCCAGCAGCGTAGCAGTCAGGAATTCACCCCTCCACTTT. This chain links TRBV9 with TRBJ1-6; D is undetermined. V was shortened by 0 bases and J by 7 bases, with 8 bases between the two germline ends. The CDR3 sequence is 14 residues long. Germline-derived CDR1 and CDR2 are SGDLS and YYNGEE.

This chain links TRBV4-1 with TRBJ1-5, with unresolved D. Germline CDR1 MGHRA, CDR2 YSYEKL. This CDR3 is built from 17 residues. Trimming removed 0 bases from V and 0 bases from J, with 12 bases in between. Here the CDR3 reads CASSQDPSRGSNQPQHF. DNA of the CDR3: TGCGCCAGCAGCCAAGATCCAAGTCGGGGTAGCAATCAGCCCCAGCATTTT.